The following is a T cell receptor beta chain sequence with its context. Its antigen target is currently unknown. Nothing much larger sits one base from this clone, and base qualities are not available. The data stem from a study of blood T cell repertoires in COVID-19 (dated by TCRdb to 2020 to 2022). With regard to the full study: Samples from collaborators originated in the United States, Italy and Spain and spanned both the acute and convalescent phases of COVID-19. The material from the prospective study consisted of cDNA or gDNA derived from T cells, B-cell-depleted T cells, or PBMCs. The dataset comprised deeply sampled blood TCRbeta repertoires from subjects exposed to, actively infected with, or recovered from COVID-19. The repertoires were made available in a free public database intended to serve as a resource for research on the immune response to SARS-CoV-2. Samples were obtained from the ongoing ImmuneRACE study (first 160 participants) and from over a thousand subjects provided by 6 global collaborators. A de-identified subject ID, COVID-19 status, age in years and sex were almost always included in the sample metadata. HLA class I and class II types, where available, came from metadata supplied by the sample provider rather than from assay-based typing. The paper as a whole reports these results and caveats: The amount of clinical and demographic metadata varied by source and participant and was provided uncurated.

The immunoSEQ Assay, a bias-controlled multiplex PCR, was used to amplify TCRbeta CDR3 regions from genomic DNA. Under the source paper's analysis protocol: Within the assay, amplification of reference gene primers was used to estimate how many nucleated cells each sample contained. Sequence reads were collapsed and filtered to measure the absolute abundance of every unique TCRbeta CDR3 rearrangement. For each sample, productive Simpson clonality was calculated by taking the square root of Simpson's diversity index across productive rearrangements. Held by TCRdb, this immuneACCESS table contains in-frame sequences only and omits some clones. Under half of the omission traces to an unresolved V gene where checked; the cause of the rest is unknown. That table supplies the V and J calls and clone size; D and trimming were determined from the DNA. Here the sample has 65,000 to 85,000 clones; about nine tenths occur a single time. In total, the top ten clones hold approximately 11% of the sample.

Each collaborating institution followed its own protocols to collect whole blood in K2EDTA tubes. For TCRbeta analysis, collaborators shipped samples as frozen whole blood, isolated PBMCs, or DNA extracted from either of those sample types. The CDR3, from cysteine to phenylalanine, totals 14 residues. The DNA shown is the 42-base CDR3, in frame from base 1. Trimming leaves V shorter by 5 bases and J shorter by 4 bases, with the junction holding 5 bases beyond the gene matches. The CDR1 and CDR2 encoded by the germline V gene (reference sequence) are GTSNPN and SVGIG. The TCR sequence derives from a woman aged 18 to 35 with acute or convalescent COVID-19. The sequence is built from TRBV30 and TRBJ2-2, with 9 bases matching TRBD1. The source material was peripheral blood. The DNA sequence is TGTGCCTGGTCCGGGACAGGGAGCACCGGGGAGCTGTTTTTT. Its coded protein is CAWSGTGSTGELFF.